This TCR beta chain was retrieved from a study of T cell responses to AZD1222 COVID-19 vaccine. Study results and caveats: The study found Spike-specific TCR breadth and depth rose after two AZD1222 doses. The number of AZD1222 recipients seropositive at baseline was only 6 or 7. Regions 160-218 and 743-854 held dominance among vaccine-associated CD4 TCRs, which spanned spike. Females made up more of the donors, who were largely white British, and clonal diversity may have come out too low.

In the case of this clone: Its antigen is currently unknown.

TCRdb's copy holds only in-frame clones and misses some; the assay was immunoSEQ multiplex PCR. The table has about 180,000 clones, around 88% seen once; the top ten hold roughly 0.5%. The input for sequencing was peripheral blood, taken on day 0 of AZD1222 vaccination. The TCR originated in an adult in good health.

CDR3 in amino acids: CARGTSGGRETQYF. CDR3 nucleotides: TGTGCCAGGGGAACTAGCGGGGGACGTGAGACCCAGTACTTC. The chain has TRBV2 and TRBJ2-5; 11 positions match TRBD2. Germline values: CDR1 SNHLY, CDR2 FYNNEI. Trimming cost V 9 bases and J 5 bases; bases outside gene matches: 8. The CDR3 loop spans 14 amino acids.